This T cell receptor (beta chain) is from a study of blood T cell repertoires in COVID-19. Turning to the study itself: Samples came from the United States, Italy and Spain, spanning acute and convalescent COVID-19. In each case, the material was cDNA or gDNA derived from T cells, B-cell-depleted T cells, or PBMCs.

Original analysis: Estimation of nucleated cell counts was performed using reference gene primer amplification. Profiled with immunoSEQ multiplex PCR; TCRdb holds only in-frame clones, not every one. V and J calls and clone size follow that table, whereas D and trimming were derived from the DNA. Of 68,000 or so clones in the sample, 70% to 90% were seen once. V shed 6 bases and J shed 5 bases, with 16 bases lying between them. CDR1 and CDR2 from the germline V gene are SGHTA and FQGNSA. The CDR3 has 15 amino acids. V and J are TRBV7-2 and TRBJ1-4; a weak D match, TRBD1 (6 bases). The sequencing input was peripheral blood. The sequence was obtained from a woman aged 45-65 years with COVID-19, enrolled during active disease. CDR3 coding DNA: TGTGCCAGCAGGAGAGAGAGGGGGTTCAATGAAAAACTGTTTTTT. Amino acid sequence: CASRRERGFNEKLFF.